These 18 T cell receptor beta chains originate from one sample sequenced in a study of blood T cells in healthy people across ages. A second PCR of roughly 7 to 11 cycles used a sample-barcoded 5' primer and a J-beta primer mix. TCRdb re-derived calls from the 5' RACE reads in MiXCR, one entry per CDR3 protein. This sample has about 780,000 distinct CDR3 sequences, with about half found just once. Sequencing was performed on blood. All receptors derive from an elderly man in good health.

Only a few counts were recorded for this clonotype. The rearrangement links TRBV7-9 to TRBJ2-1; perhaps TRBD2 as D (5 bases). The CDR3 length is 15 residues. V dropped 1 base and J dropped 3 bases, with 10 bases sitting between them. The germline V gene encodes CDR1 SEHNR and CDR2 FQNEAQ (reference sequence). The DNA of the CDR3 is TGTGCCAGCAGCTTAGTAGCGCTAATCTACAATGAGCAGTTCTTC. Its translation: CASSLVALIYNEQFF.

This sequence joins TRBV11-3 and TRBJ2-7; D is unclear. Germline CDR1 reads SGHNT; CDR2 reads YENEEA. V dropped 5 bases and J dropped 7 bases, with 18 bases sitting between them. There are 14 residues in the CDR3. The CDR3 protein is CASSLSGGDREQYF. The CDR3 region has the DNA TGTGCCAGCAGCCTTAGTGGTGGGGATCGGGAGCAGTACTTC. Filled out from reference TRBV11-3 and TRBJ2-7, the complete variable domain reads EAGVVQSPRYKIIEKKQPVAFWCNPISGHNTLYWYLQNLGQGPELLIRYENEEAVDDSQLPKDRFSAERLKGVDSTLKIQPAELGDSAVYLCASSLSGGDREQYFGPGTRLTVT.

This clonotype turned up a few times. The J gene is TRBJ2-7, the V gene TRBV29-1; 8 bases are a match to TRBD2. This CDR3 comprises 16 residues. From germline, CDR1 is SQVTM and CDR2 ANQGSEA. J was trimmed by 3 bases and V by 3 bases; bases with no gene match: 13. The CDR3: CSVDLGLGGRNYEQYF. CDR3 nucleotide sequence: TGCAGCGTTGATCTGGGTCTGGGCGGGAGGAACTACGAGCAGTACTTC.

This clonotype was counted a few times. The CDR3 here is CASSLITSGNHEQFF. DNA for the CDR3: TGTGCCAGCAGTTTAATAACTAGCGGGAACCATGAGCAGTTCTTC. The chain uses TRBV28 and TRBJ2-1, with 10 bases that match TRBD2. V was pared by 2 bases and J by 8 bases, with 6 bases of the junction left unmatched. CDR3 length equals 15 residues. CDR1 is MDHEN, CDR2 SYDVKM, per germline.

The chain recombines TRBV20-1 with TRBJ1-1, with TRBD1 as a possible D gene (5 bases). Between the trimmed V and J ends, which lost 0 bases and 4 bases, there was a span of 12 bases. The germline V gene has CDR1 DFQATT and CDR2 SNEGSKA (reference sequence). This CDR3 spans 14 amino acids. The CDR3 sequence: CSARDPAGITEAFF. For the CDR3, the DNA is TGCAGTGCTAGAGATCCTGCAGGGATCACTGAAGCTTTCTTT.

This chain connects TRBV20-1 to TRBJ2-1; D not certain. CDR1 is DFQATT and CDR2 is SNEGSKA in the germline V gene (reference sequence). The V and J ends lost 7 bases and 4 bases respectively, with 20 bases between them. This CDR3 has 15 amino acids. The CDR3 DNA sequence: TGCAGTGGTCCTTTGGCACCCTCCGAATACAATGAGCAGTTCTTC. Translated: CSGPLAPSEYNEQFF.

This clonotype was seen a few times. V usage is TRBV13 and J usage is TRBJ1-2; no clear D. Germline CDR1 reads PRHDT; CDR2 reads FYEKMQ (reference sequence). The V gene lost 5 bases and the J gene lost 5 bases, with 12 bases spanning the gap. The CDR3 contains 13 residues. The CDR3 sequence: CASSDGEAYGYTF. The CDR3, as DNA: TGTGCCAGCAGCGACGGAGAGGCGTATGGCTACACCTTC.

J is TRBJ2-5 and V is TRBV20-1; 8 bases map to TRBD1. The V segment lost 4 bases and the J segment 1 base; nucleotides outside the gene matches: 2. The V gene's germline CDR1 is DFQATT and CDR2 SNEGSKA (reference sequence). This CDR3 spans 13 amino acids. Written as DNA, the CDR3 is TGCAGTGCTATCAGGGGGCCCCAAGAGACCCAGTACTTC. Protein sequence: CSAIRGPQETQYF.

Here the CDR3 DNA reads TGCAGTGCTAGGGCACGGGACAGGGAACCGGAGACCCAGTACTTC. The encoded protein is CSARARDREPETQYF. This chain links TRBV20-1 with TRBJ2-5; TRBD1 aligns across 9 bases. This CDR3 has 15 residues. With 3 bases clipped from V and 5 bases from J, the junction kept 10 bases outside the gene matches. Germline CDR1 reads DFQATT; CDR2 reads SNEGSKA (reference sequence).

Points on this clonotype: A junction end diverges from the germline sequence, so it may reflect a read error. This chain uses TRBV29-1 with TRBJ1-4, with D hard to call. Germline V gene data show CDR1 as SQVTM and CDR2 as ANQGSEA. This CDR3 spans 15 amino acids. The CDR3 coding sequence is TGCAGCGTTGAAGACATCCAGGCAACTAATGAAGAACTGTTTTTT. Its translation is CSVEDIQATNEELFF.

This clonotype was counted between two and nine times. CDR3 coding DNA: TGCAGTGCTAGATCCCCACAGGGACTACCTTTGTACGAGCAGTACTTC. Encoded protein: CSARSPQGLPLYEQYF. V usage is TRBV20-1 and J usage is TRBJ2-7; D is possibly TRBD2 (7 bases). CDR3 length equals 16 residues. V lost 2 bases and J lost 4, with 21 bases in between. CDR1 is DFQATT, CDR2 SNEGSKA, per germline (reference sequence).

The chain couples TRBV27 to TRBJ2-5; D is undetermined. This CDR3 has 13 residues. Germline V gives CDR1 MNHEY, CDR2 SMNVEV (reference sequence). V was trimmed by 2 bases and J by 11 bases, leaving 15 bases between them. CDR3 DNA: TGTGCCAGCAGTTTAGGCTCTAGATCCGGGCAGTACTTC. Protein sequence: CASSLGSRSGQYF.

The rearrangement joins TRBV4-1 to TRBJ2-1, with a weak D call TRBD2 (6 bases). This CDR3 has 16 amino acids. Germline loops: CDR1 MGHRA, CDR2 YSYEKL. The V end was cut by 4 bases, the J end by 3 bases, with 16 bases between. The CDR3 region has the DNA TGCGCCAGCAGCCTGGAGGGACGGAACATCTACAATGAGCAGTTCTTC. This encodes CASSLEGRNIYNEQFF.

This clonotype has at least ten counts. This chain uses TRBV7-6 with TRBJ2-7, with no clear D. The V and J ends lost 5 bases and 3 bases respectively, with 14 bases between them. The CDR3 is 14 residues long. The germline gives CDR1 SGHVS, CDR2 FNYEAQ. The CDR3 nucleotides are TGTGCCAGCAGCCCCAGTCCGTCCCGCTACGAGCAGTACTTC. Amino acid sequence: CASSPSPSRYEQYF. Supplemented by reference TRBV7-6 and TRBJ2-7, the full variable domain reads GAGVSQSPRYKVTKRGQDVALRCDPISGHVSLYWYRQALGQGPEFLTYFNYEAQQDKSGLPNDRFSAERPEGSISTLTIQRTEQRDSAMYRCASSPSPSRYEQYFGPGTRLTVT.

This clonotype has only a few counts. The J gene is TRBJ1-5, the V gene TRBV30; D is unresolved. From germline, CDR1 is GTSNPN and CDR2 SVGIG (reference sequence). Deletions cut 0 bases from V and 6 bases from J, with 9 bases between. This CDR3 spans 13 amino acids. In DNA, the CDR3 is TGTGCCTGGAGTGTACGGGAGGGTCAGCCCCAGCATTTT. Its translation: CAWSVREGQPQHF.

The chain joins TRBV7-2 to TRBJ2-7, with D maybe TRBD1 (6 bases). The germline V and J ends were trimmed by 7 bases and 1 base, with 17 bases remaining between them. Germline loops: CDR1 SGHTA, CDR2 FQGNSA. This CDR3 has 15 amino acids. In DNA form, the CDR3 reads TGTGCCAGCAACCTCCAGGGGACGGCATCCTACGAGCAGTACTTC. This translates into CASNLQGTASYEQYF.

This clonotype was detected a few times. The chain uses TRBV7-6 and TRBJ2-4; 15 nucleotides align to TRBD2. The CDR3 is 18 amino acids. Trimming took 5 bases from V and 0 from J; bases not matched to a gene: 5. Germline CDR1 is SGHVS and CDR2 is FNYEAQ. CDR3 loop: CASSPGLAGGLAKNIQYF. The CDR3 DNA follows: TGTGCCAGCAGCCCGGGACTAGCGGGAGGACTAGCCAAAAACATTCAGTACTTC.

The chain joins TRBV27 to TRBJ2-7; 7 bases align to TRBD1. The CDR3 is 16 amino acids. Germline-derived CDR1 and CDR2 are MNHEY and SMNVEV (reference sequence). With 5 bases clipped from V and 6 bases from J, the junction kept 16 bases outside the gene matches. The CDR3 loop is CASSIRDRVPSGEQYF. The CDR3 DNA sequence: TGTGCCAGCAGTATACGTGACAGGGTACCATCGGGCGAGCAGTACTTC.